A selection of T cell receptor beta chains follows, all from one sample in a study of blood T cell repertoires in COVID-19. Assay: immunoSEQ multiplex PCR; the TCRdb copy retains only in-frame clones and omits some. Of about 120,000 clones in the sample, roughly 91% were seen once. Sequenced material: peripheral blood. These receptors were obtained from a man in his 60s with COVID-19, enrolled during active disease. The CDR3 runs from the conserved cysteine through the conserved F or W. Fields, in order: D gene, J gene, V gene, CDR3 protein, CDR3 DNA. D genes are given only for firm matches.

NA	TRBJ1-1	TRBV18	CASSPPTVNTEAFF	TGTGCCAGCTCACCACCGACAGTGAACACTGAAGCTTTCTTT
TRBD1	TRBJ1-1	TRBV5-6	CASSLTGGSRDTEAFF	TGTGCCAGCAGCTTGACAGGGGGTAGTAGGGACACTGAAGCTTTCTTT
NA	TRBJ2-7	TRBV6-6	CASSYPPVSENEQYF	TGTGCCAGCAGTTACCCGCCGGTTAGCGAGAACGAGCAGTACTTC
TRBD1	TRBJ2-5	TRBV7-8	CASSLERGLGETQYF	TGTGCCAGCAGTCTAGAGAGGGGGCTGGGGGAGACCCAGTACTTC
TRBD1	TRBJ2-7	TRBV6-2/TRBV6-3	CASSYAGTGYEQYF	TGTGCCAGCAGTTACGCTGGGACAGGCTACGAGCAGTACTTC
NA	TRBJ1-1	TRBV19	CASSISFGGPTEAFF	TGTGCCAGTAGTATCTCATTCGGGGGTCCCACTGAAGCTTTCTTT
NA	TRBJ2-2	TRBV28	CASSGDIRDLNTGELFF	TGTGCCAGCAGTGGGGATATACGGGATTTGAACACCGGGGAGCTGTTTTTT
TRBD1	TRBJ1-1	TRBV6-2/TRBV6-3	CASSHRGTNTEAFF	TGTGCCAGCAGCCACAGGGGAACGAACACTGAAGCTTTCTTT
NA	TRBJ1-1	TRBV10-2	CASSDRQNTEAFF	TGCGCCAGCAGTGACAGGCAGAACACTGAAGCTTTCTTT
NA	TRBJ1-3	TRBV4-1	CASSQSGGIVSGNTIYF	TGCGCCAGCAGCCAATCGGGAGGGATCGTCTCTGGAAACACCATATATTTT
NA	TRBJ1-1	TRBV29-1	CSVNPGATEAFF	TGCAGCGTCAACCCAGGGGCCACTGAAGCTTTCTTT
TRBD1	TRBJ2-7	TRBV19	CASSIRRTGLSYEQYF	TGTGCCAGTAGTATAAGGAGGACAGGACTCTCCTACGAGCAGTACTTC
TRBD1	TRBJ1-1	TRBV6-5	CASSHRGKNTEAFF	TGTGCCAGCAGCCACAGGGGGAAAAACACTGAAGCTTTCTTT
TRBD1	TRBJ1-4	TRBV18	CASSPPGGRANEKLFF	TGTGCCAGCTCACCACCAGGGGGCCGGGCTAATGAAAAACTGTTTTTT
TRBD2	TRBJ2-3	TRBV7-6	CASSLKTSHHTDTQYF	TGTGCCAGCAGCTTGAAGACTAGCCACCACACAGATACGCAGTATTTT
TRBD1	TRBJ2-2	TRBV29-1	CSVSSDRGTGELFF	TGCAGCGTGAGCAGCGACAGGGGGACCGGGGAGCTGTTTTTT
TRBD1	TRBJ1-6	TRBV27	CASTPGPATGGGSPLHF	TGTGCCAGCACCCCCGGCCCCGCGACAGGGGGTGGGAGCCCCCTCCACTTT
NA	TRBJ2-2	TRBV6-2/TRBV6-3	CASSHERIANTGELFF	TGTGCCAGCAGTCACGAGAGGATTGCGAACACCGGGGAGCTGTTTTTT
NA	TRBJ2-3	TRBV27	CASRGGSTDTQYF	TGTGCCAGCAGGGGCGGGAGCACAGATACGCAGTATTTT
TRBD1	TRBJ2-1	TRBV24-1	CATSDLSGTGGENEQFF	TGTGCCACCAGTGATCTTTCAGGGACAGGGGGCGAGAATGAGCAGTTCTTC
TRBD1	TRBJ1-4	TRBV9	CASSVAPGGNEKLFF	TGTGCCAGCAGCGTAGCCCCAGGGGGAAACGAAAAACTGTTTTTT
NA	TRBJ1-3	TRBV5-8	CASVPRGDSATIYF	TGTGCCAGCGTTCCCCGTGGGGACTCGGCCACCATATATTTT
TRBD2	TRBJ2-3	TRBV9	CASSAGHRGVNTQYF	TGTGCCAGCTCGGCAGGACACCGGGGGGTTAATACGCAGTATTTT